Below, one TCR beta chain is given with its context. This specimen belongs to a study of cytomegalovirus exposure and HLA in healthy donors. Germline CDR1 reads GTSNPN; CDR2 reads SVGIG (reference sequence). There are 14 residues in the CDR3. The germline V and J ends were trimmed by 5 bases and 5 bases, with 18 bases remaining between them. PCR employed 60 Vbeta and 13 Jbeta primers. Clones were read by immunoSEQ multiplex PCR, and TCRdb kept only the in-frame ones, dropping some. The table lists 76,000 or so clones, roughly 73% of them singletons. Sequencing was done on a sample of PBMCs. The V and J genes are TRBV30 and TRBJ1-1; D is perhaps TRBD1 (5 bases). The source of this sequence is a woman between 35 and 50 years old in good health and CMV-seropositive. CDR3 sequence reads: CAWLSTGRETEAFF. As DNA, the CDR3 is TGTGCCTGGTTGTCTACAGGTCGGGAGACTGAAGCTTTCTTT. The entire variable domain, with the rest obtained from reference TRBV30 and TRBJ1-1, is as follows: SQTIHQWPATLVQPVGSPLSLECTVEGTSNPNLYWYRQAAGRGLQLLFYSVGIGQISSEVPQNLSASRPQDRQFILSSKKLLLSDSGFYLCAWLSTGRETEAFFGQGTRLTVV.